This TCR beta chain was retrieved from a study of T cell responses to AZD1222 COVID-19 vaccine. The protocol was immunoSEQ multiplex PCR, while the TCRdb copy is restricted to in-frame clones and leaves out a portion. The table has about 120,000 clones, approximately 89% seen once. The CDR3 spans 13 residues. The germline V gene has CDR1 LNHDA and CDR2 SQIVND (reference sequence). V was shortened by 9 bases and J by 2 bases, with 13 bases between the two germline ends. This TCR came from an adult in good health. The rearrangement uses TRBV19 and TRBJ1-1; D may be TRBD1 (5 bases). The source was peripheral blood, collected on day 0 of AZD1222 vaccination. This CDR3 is CASAGSRNTEAFF. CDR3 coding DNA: TGTGCCAGCGCAGGGTCTAGAAACACTGAAGCTTTCTTT.